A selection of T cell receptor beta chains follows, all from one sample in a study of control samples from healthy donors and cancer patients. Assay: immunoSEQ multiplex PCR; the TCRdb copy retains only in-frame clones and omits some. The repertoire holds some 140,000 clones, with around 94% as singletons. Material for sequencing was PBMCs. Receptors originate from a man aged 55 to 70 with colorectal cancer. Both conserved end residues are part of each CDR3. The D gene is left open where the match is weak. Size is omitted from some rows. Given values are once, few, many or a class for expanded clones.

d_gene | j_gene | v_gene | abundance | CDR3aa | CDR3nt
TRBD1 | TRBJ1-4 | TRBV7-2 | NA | CASSLDRGTAGEKLFF | TGTGCCAGCAGCTTAGACAGGGGAACCGCCGGGGAAAAACTGTTTTTT
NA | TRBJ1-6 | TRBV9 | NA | CASSATLSSYNSPLHF | TGTGCCAGCAGCGCGACCTTAAGCTCCTATAATTCACCCCTCCACTTT
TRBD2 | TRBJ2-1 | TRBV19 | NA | CASSIVGAGGRNEQFF | TGTGCCAGTAGTATAGTCGGAGCGGGGGGGCGGAATGAGCAGTTCTTC
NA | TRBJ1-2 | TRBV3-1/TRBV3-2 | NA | CASSSGAITYGYTF | TGTGCCAGCAGCTCAGGGGCCATTACCTATGGCTACACCTTC
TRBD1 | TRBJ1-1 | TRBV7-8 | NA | CASSLSQGVSEAFF | TGTGCCAGCAGCTTATCTCAGGGGGTTTCTGAAGCTTTCTTT
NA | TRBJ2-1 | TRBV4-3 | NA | CASSQVSQGPNEQFF | TGCGCCAGCAGCCAAGTCTCACAGGGCCCCAATGAGCAGTTCTTC
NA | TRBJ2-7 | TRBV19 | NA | CASSRPGTPTNEQYF | TGTGCCAGTAGTAGGCCCGGGACACCCACCAACGAGCAGTACTTC
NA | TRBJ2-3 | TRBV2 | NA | CASTLRGGFTDTQYF | TGTGCCAGCACTTTAAGGGGGGGATTCACAGATACGCAGTATTTT
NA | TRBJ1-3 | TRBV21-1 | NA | CASSKDGTAFSGNTIYF | TGTGCCAGCAGCAAAGACGGGACAGCCTTTTCCGGAAACACCATATATTTT
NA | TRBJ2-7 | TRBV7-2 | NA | CASSFASARYEQYF | TGTGCCAGCAGCTTCGCAAGTGCTAGGTACGAGCAGTACTTC
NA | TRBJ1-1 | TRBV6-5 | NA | CASSYSGPGNTEAFF | TGTGCCAGCAGCTACTCAGGGCCAGGGAACACTGAAGCTTTCTTT
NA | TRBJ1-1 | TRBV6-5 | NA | CASSLVSPRNTEAFF | TGTGCCAGCAGCCTCGTAAGCCCAAGGAACACTGAAGCTTTCTTT
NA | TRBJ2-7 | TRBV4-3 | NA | CASSLGQGSEQYF | TGCGCCAGCAGCCTTGGACAAGGAAGCGAGCAGTACTTC
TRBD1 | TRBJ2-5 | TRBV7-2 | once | CASSRDREETQYF | TGTGCCAGCAGCCGGGACAGGGAGGAGACCCAGTACTTC
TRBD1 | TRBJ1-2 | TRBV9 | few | CASPPTGGDYGYTF | TGTGCCAGCCCTCCCACAGGGGGGGACTATGGCTACACCTTC
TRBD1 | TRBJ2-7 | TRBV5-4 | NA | CASSTDREVGEQYF | TGTGCCAGCAGCACCGACAGGGAAGTGGGGGAGCAGTACTTC
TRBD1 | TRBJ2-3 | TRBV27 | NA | CASSLRDSQDTQYF | TGTGCCAGCAGTTTGAGGGACAGCCAAGATACGCAGTATTTT
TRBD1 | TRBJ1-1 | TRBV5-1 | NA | CASSPGDRRVTEAFF | TGCGCCAGCAGCCCCGGGGACAGGCGGGTCACTGAAGCTTTCTTT
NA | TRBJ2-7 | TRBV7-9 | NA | CASSLPGPRTYEQYF | TGTGCCAGCAGCCTGCCGGGACCCCGGACCTACGAGCAGTACTTC
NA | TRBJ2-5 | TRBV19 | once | CASSTGRGVQETQYF | TGTGCCAGTAGTACTGGTAGGGGAGTCCAAGAGACCCAGTACTTC
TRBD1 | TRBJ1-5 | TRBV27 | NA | CASSPGRGVPNQPQHF | TGTGCCAGCAGTCCCGGCAGGGGGGTCCCCAATCAGCCCCAGCATTTT
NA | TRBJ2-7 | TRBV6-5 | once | CASSYVRGGSYEQYF | TGTGCCAGCAGTTACGTACGGGGCGGGTCCTACGAGCAGTACTTC
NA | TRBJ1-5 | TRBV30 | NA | CAWSEGAVNQPQHF | TGTGCCTGGAGTGAAGGGGCAGTCAATCAGCCCCAGCATTTT
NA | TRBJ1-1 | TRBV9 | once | CASSVGGTGNTEAFF | TGTGCCAGCAGCGTAGGAGGGACGGGGAACACTGAAGCTTTCTTT
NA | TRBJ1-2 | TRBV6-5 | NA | CASREGRDNYGYTF | TGTGCCAGCAGGGAGGGCAGGGATAACTATGGCTACACCTTC
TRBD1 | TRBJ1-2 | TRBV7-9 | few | CASSLGDSNNYGYTF | TGTGCCAGCAGCTTAGGGGACAGCAATAACTATGGCTACACCTTC
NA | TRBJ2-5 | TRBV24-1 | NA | CATSDLGAGPQETQYF | TGTGCCACCAGTGATTTGGGGGCAGGACCCCAAGAGACCCAGTACTTC
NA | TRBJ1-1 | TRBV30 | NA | CAWSVLQGNTEAFF | TGTGCCTGGAGTGTACTACAGGGCAACACTGAAGCTTTCTTT
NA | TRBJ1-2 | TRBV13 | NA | CASSPRRGINGYTF | TGTGCCAGCAGCCCGAGGCGGGGAATAAATGGCTACACCTTC
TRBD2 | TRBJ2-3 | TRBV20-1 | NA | CSASLRGADTQYF | TGCAGTGCTAGTTTGCGGGGGGCCGATACGCAGTATTTT
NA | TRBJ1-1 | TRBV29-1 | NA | CSVESEKVIAEAFF | TGCAGCGTTGAGTCTGAGAAGGTTATCGCTGAAGCTTTCTTT
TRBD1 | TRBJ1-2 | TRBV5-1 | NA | CASNGQGASKYGYTF | TGCGCCAGCAACGGACAGGGGGCGTCCAAGTATGGCTACACCTTC
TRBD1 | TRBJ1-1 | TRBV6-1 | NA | CASSEDPQGAWNTEAFF | TGTGCCAGCAGTGAAGACCCTCAGGGGGCCTGGAACACTGAAGCTTTCTTT
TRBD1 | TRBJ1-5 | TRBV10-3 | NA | CAIQGQGGNQPQHF | TGTGCCATCCAGGGGCAGGGGGGCAATCAGCCCCAGCATTTT
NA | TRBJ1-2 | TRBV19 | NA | CASSRDFDYGYTF | TGTGCCAGTAGTCGGGACTTTGACTATGGCTACACCTTC
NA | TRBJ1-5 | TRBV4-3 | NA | CASSQEINQPQHF | TGCGCCAGCAGCCAGGAGATTAATCAGCCCCAGCATTTT
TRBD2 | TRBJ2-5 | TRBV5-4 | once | CASSLAEGSGGQETQYF | TGTGCCAGCAGCTTGGCCGAGGGTAGCGGGGGCCAAGAGACCCAGTACTTC
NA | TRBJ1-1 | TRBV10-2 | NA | CASSERGGSEAFF | TGCGCCAGCAGTGAGCGGGGGGGATCCGAAGCTTTCTTT
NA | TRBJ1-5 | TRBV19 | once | CASSILVGNQPQHF | TGTGCCAGTAGTATCCTCGTCGGCAATCAGCCCCAGCATTTT
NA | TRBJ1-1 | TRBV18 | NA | CASSPMAMNTEAFF | TGTGCCAGCTCACCAATGGCGATGAACACTGAAGCTTTCTTT
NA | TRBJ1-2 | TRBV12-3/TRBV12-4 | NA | CASRGMGHTTF | TGTGCCAGCAGGGGGATGGGACACACGACCTTC
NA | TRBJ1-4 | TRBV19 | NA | CASSIWFGRTEKLFF | TGTGCCAGTAGTATTTGGTTCGGGAGGACTGAAAAACTGTTTTTT